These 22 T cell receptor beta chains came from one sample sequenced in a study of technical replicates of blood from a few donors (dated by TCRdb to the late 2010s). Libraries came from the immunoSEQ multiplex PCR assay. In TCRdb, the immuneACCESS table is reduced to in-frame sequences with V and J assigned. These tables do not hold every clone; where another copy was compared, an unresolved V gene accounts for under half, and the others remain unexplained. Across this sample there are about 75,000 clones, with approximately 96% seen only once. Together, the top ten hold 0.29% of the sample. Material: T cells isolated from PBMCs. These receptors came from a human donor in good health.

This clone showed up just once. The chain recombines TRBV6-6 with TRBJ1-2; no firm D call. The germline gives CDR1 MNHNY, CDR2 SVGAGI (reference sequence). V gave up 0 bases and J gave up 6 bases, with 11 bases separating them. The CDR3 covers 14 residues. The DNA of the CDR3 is TGTGCCAGCAGTTACTCGCCGCGGATGGATGGCTACACCTTC. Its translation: CASSYSPRMDGYTF.

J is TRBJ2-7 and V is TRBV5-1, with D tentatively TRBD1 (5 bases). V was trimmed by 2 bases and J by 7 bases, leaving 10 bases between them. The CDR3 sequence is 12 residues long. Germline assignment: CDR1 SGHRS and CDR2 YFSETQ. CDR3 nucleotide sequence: TGCGCCAGCAGCTTCATAGGGGAAGAGCAGTACTTC. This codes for CASSFIGEEQYF.

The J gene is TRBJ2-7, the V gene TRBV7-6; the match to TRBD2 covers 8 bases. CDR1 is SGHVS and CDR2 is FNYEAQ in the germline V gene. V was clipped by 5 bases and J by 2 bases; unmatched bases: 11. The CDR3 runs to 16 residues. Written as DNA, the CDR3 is TGTGCCAGCAGCCCCTTCCAGCGGGAGCTGACCTACGAGCAGTACTTC. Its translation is CASSPFQRELTYEQYF.

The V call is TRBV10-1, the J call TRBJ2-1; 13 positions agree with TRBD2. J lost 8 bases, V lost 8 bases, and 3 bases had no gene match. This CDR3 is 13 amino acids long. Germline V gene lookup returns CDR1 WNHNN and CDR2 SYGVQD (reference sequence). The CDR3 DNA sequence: TGCGCCAGCTCTGGACTAGCGGGAGATGAGCAGTTCTTC. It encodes CASSGLAGDEQFF.

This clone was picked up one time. CDR3 nucleotides: TGTGCCAGCAGCATGGGACTAGCGGGCTCCTACAATGAGCAGTTCTTC. This translates into CASSMGLAGSYNEQFF. The chain links TRBV27 to TRBJ2-1, with 12 bases identical to TRBD2. The CDR3 has 16 residues. Germline CDR1 reads MNHEY; CDR2 reads SMNVEV (reference sequence). The junction had 3 bases not matched to a gene; V was cut back by 6 bases and J by 0 bases.

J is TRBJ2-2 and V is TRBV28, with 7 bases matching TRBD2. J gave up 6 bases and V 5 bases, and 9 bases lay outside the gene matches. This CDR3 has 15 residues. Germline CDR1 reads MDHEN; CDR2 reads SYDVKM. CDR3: CASSKSGTWSGELFF. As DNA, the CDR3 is TGTGCCAGCAGTAAAAGCGGGACTTGGTCCGGGGAGCTGTTTTTT.

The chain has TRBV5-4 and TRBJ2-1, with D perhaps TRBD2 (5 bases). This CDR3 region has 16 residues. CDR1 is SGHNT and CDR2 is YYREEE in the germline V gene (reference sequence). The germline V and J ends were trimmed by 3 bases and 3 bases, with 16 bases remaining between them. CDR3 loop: CASSYAREFYYNEQFF. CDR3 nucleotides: TGTGCCAGCAGCTACGCTAGGGAGTTCTACTACAATGAGCAGTTCTTC.

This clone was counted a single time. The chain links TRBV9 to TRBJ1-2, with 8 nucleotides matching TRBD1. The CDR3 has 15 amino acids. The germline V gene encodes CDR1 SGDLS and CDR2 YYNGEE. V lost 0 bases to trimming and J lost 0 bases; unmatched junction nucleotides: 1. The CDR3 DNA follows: TGTGCCAGCAGCGTAGGGACAGGGCCTAACTATGGCTACACCTTC. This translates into CASSVGTGPNYGYTF.

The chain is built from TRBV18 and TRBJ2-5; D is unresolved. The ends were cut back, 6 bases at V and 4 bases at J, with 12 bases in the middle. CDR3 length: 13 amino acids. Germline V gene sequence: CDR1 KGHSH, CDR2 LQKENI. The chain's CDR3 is CASSTEIGETQYF. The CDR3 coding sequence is TGTGCCAGCTCGACGGAGATTGGAGAGACCCAGTACTTC.

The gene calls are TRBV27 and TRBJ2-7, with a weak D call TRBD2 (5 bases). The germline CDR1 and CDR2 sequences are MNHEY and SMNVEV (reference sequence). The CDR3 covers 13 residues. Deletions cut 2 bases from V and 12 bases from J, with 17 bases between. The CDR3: CASSLGGNGVRYF. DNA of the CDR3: TGTGCCAGCAGTTTAGGAGGAAACGGGGTTCGGTACTTC.

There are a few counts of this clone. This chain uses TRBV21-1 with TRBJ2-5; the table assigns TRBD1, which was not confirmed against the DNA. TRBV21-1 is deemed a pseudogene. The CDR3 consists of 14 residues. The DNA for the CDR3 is TGTGCCAGCAGCAAAGGGACAGGACAAGAGACCCAGTACTTC. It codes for CASSKGTGQETQYF.

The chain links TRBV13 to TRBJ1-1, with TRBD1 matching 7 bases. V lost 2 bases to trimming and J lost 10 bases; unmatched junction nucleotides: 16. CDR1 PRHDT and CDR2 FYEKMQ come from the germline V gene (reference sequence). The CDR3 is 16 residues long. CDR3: CASSLYALNVRGRAFF. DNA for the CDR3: TGTGCCAGCAGCTTATATGCCCTTAACGTGAGGGGGCGAGCTTTCTTT.

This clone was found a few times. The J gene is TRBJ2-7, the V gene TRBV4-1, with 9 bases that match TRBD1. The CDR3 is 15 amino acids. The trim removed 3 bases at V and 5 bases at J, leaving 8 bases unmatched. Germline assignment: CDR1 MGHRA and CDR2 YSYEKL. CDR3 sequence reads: CASSQIGTGMDEQYF. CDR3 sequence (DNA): TGCGCCAGCAGCCAGATAGGGACAGGGATGGACGAGCAGTACTTC.

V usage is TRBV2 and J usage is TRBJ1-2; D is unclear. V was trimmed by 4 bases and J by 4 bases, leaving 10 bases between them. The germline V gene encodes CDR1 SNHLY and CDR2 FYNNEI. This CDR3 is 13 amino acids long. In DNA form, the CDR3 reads TGTGCCAGCAGTGGGCCTTCCCGCTATGGCTACACCTTC. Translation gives CASSGPSRYGYTF.

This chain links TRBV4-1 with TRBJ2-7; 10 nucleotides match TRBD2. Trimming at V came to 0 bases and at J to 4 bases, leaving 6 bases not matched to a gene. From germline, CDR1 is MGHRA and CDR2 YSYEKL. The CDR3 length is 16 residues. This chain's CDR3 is CASSQDWLAGEYEQYF. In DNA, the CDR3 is TGCGCCAGCAGCCAAGATTGGCTAGCGGGAGAGTACGAGCAGTACTTC.

In DNA, the CDR3 is TGTGCCAGCAGGCAGGGGGCGCTTGAGCAGTTCTTC. Its translation is CASRQGALEQFF. The chain has TRBV6-1 and TRBJ2-1, with 8 nucleotides matching TRBD1. Per the germline V gene, CDR1 is MNHNS and CDR2 is SASEGT. The CDR3 loop spans 12 amino acids. J gave up 9 bases and V 6 bases, and 4 bases lay outside the gene matches.

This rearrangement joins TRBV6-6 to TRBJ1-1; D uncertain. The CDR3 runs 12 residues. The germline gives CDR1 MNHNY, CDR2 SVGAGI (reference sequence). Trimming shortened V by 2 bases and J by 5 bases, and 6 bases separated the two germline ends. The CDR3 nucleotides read TGTGCCAGCAGTTACACCGAGACTGAAGCTTTCTTT. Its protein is CASSYTETEAFF.

The CDR3 loop is CAWSVGGPLETQYF. The CDR3 DNA sequence: TGTGCCTGGAGTGTGGGAGGGCCCTTGGAGACCCAGTACTTC. The chain couples TRBV30 to TRBJ2-5; 7 positions agree with TRBD2. The germline gives CDR1 GTSNPN, CDR2 SVGIG (reference sequence). The CDR3 contains 14 residues. The V gene end was trimmed by 0 bases and the J gene end by 5 bases; junction bases not matched to a gene: 6.

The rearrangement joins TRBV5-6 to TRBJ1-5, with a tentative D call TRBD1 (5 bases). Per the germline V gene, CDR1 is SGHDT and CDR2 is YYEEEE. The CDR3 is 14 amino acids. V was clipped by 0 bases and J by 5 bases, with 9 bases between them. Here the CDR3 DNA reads TGTGCCAGCAGCTTGGTGGGGGGGGATCAGCCCCAGCATTTT. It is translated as CASSLVGGDQPQHF. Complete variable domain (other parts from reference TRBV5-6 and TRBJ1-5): DAGVTQSPTHLIKTRGQQVTLRCSPKSGHDTVSWYQQALGQGPQFIFQYYEEEERQRGNFPDRFSGHQFPNYSSELNVNALLLGDSALYLCASSLVGGDQPQHFGDGTRLSIL.

CDR3 DNA: TGTGCCAGCAGCCCCATTCCCGATTTTCAGAACTATGGCTACACCTTC. Translation gives CASSPIPDFQNYGYTF. V and J are TRBV7-3 and TRBJ1-2; unclear D gene. The CDR3 length is 16 residues. The germline CDR1 and CDR2 sequences are SGHTA and FQGTGA. V lost 5 bases and J lost 2, with 18 bases in between. The whole variable domain, remainder taken from reference TRBV7-3 and TRBJ1-2, is GAGVSQTPSNKVTEKGKYVELRCDPISGHTALYWYRQSLGQGPEFLIYFQGTGAADDSGLPNDRFFAVRPEGSVSTLKIQRTERGDSAVYLCASSPIPDFQNYGYTFGSGTRLTVV.

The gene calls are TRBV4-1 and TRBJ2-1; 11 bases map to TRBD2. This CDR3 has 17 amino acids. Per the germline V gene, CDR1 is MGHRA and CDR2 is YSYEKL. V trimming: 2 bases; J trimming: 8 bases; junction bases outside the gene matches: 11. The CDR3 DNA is TGCGCCAGCAGCCAACCTTATAGCGGGAGGGCCAGGGATGAGCAGTTCTTC. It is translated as CASSQPYSGRARDEQFF.

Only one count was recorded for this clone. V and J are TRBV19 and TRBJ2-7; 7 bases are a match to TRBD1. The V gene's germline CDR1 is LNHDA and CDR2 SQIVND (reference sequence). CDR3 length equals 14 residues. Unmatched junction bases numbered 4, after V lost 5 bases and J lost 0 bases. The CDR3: CASSAGDSSYEQYF. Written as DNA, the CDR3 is TGTGCCAGTAGTGCCGGGGACAGCTCCTACGAGCAGTACTTC.